This TCR beta chain is from a study of cytotoxic CD8 clonotypes in ibrutinib-treated CLL. Findings of the study overall: There were few public clonotypes, and on treatment they contracted or stayed stable. Clonality grew at ibrutinib response; at progression, it decreased back toward baseline. Starting clonality was above that of age-matched healthy donors and tracked circulating CD8+ T-cell counts.

Details on this clone: Its cognate antigen is unknown.

V lost 0 bases to trimming and J lost 4 bases, with 11 bases between them. This CDR3 has 15 amino acids. CDR1 is SGHNT, CDR2 YYREEE, per germline (reference sequence). Using immunoSEQ multiplex PCR, the repertoire was profiled, and TCRdb retains in-frame clones only, with some absent. The sample consists of hundreds of thousands of clones, 67% of them appearing once. The sequenced sample was PBMCs, obtained after 36 months of ibrutinib treatment. The clonotype originates from a human donor with chronic lymphocytic leukemia. V is TRBV5-4 and J is TRBJ2-1; D could derive from TRBD1 or TRBD2 (6 bases each). This CDR3 reads CASSLEGGSYNEQFF. Written as DNA, the CDR3 is TGTGCCAGCAGCTTGGAGGGGGGCTCATACAATGAGCAGTTCTTC.